This T cell receptor (beta chain) was identified during a study of T cells in tumors after PD-1 blockade. The table came from immunoSEQ multiplex PCR; TCRdb's copy has only in-frame clones and leaves some out. This table holds more than 20,000 clones, just under 80% found once. The CDR3 has 15 residues. Germline V gene lookup returns CDR1 SGHKS and CDR2 YYEKEE (reference sequence). Trimming removed 4 bases from V and 7 bases from J; junction bases left unmatched: 11. The rearrangement uses TRBV5-5 and TRBJ2-7, with 10 bases matching TRBD2. Specimen: PBMCs, collected before anti-PD-1 treatment. The origin of this receptor is a human donor with basal cell carcinoma. CDR3 region: CASSPRSGGQWEQYF. The CDR3, as DNA: TGTGCCAGCAGCCCCCGTAGCGGGGGGCAGTGGGAGCAGTACTTC.